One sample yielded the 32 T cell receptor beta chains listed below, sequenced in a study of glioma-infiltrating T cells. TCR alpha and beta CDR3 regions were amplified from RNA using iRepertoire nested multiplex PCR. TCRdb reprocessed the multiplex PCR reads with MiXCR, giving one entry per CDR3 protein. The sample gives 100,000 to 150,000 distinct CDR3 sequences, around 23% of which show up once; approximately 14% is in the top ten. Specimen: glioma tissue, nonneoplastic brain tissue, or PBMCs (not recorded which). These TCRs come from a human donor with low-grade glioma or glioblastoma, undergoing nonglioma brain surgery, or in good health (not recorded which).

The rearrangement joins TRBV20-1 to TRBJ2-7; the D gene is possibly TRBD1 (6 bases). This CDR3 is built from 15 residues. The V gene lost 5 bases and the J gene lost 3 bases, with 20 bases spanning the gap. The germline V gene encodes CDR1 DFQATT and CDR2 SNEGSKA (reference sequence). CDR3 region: CSAEPTSTGIYEQYF. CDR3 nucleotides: TGCAGTGCTGAGCCAACCTCCACAGGGATCTACGAGCAGTACTTC.

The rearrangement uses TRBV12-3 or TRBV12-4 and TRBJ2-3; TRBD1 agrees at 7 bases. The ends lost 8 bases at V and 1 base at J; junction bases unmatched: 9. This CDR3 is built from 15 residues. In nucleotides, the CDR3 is TGTGCCAGCTGGGCCGGTGACAGGGGCACAGATACGCAGTATTTT. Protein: CASWAGDRGTDTQYF.

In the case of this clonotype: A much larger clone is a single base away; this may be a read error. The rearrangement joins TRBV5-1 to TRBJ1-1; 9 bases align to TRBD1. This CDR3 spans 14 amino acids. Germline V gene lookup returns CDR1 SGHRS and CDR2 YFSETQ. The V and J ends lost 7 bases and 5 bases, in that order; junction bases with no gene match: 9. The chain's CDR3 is CASRRSGQGTEAFF. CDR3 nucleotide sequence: TGCGCCAGCCGCCGGTCGGGACAGGGAACTGAAGCTTTCTTT.

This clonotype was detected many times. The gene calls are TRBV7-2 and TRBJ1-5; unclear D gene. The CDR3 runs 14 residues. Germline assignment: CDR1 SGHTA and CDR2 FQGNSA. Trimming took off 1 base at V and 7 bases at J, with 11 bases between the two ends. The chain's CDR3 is CASSLGRVWQPQHF. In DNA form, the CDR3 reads TGTGCCAGCAGCTTAGGAAGGGTTTGGCAGCCCCAGCATTTT.

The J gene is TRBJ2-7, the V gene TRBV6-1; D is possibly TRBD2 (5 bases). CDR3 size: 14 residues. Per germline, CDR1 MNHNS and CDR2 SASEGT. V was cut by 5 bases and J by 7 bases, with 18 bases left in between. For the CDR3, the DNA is TGTGCCAGCAGTCCCTTTGAGGAGACTAATGAGCAGTACTTC. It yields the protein CASSPFEETNEQYF.

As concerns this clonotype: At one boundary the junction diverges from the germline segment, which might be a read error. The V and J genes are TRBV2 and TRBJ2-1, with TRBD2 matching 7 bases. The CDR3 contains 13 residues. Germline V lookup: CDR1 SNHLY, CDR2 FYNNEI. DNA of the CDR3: TGCGCCGGCAGTGATGGGGGGAGGGGTGAGCAGTTCTTC. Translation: CAGSDGGRGEQFF.

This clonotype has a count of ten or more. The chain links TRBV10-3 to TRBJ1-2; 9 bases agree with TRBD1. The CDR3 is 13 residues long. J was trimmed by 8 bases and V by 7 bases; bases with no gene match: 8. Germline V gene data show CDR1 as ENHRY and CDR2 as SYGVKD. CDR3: CAIKWDRAGGYTF. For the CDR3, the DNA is TGTGCCATCAAATGGGACAGGGCTGGCGGCTACACCTTC.

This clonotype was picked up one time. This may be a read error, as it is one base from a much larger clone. The DNA for the CDR3 is TGTGCCAGCAGTTATGGGGGGAATTTGGGCTACGAGCAGTACTTC. This sequence encodes CASSYGGNLGYEQYF. This chain connects TRBV12-3 or TRBV12-4 to TRBJ2-7; tentative D call: TRBD2 (6 bases). V dropped 4 bases and J dropped 3 bases, with 16 bases sitting between them. The CDR3 has 15 residues.

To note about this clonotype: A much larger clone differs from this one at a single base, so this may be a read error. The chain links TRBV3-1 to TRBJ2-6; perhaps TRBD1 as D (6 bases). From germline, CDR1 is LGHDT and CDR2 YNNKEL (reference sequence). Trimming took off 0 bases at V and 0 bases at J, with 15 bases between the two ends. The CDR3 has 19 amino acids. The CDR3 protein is CASSQEFPGEISGANVLTF. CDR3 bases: TGTGCCAGCAGCCAAGAGTTTCCAGGGGAAATCTCTGGGGCCAACGTCCTGACTTTC.

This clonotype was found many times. The CDR3 loop reads CASSLEASGNNEQFF. For the CDR3, the DNA is TGTGCCAGCAGCTTAGAGGCTAGCGGGAACAATGAGCAGTTCTTC. The rearrangement links TRBV7-9 to TRBJ2-1, with 9 bases fitting TRBD2. Unmatched junction bases numbered 3, after V lost 1 base and J lost 5 bases. From germline, CDR1 is SEHNR and CDR2 FQNEAQ (reference sequence). CDR3 length: 15 residues.

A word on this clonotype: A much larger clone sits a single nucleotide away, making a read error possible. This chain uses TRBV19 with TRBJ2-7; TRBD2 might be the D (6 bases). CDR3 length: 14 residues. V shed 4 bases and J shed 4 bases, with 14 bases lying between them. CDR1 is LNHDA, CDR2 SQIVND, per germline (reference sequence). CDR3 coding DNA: TGTGCCAGTAGTAAGGAGGACGGGAGTTACGAGCAGTACTTC. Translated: CASSKEDGSYEQYF.

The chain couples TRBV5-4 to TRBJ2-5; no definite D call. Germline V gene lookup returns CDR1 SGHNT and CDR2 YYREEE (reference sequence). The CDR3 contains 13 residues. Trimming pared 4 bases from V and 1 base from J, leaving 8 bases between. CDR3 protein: CASSPFIQETQYF. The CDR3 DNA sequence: TGTGCCAGCAGCCCCTTCATCCAAGAGACCCAGTACTTC.

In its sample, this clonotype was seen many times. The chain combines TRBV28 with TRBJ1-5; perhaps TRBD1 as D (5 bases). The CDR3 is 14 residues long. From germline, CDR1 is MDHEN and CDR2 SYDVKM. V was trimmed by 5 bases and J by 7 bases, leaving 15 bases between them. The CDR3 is CASSIGQQVQPQHF. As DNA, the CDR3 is TGTGCCAGCAGTATCGGACAACAAGTCCAGCCCCAGCATTTT.

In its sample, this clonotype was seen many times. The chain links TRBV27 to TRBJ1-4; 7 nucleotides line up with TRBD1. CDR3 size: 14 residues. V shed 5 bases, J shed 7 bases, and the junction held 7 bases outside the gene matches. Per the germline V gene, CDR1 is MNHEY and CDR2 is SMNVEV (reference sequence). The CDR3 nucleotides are TGTGCCAGCAGTCACCTTGGGACAGCTGAAAAACTGTTTTTT. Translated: CASSHLGTAEKLFF.

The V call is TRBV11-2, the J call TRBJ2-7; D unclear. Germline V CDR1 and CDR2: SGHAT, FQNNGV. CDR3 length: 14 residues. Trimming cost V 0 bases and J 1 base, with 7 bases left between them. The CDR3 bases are TGTGCCAGCAGCTTAGAGGGCATATCCTACGAGCAGTACTTC. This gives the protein CASSLEGISYEQYF.

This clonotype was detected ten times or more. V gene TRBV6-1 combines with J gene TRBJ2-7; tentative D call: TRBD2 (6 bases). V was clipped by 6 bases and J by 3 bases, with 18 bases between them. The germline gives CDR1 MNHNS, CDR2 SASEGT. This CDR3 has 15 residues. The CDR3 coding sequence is TGTGCCAGCAGCCCCGGGGTCGGGAGCCTCTACGAGCAGTACTTC. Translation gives CASSPGVGSLYEQYF.

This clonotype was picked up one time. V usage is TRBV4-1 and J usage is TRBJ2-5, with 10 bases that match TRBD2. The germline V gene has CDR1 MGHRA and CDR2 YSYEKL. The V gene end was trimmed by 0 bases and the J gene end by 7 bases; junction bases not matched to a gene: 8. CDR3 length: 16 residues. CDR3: CASSQDKLAGMVTQYF. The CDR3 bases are TGCGCCAGCAGCCAAGATAAACTAGCGGGAATGGTGACCCAGTACTTC.

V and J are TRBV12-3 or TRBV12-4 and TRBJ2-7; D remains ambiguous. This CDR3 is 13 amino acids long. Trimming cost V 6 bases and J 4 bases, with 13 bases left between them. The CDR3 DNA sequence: TGTGCCAGCAGCCGATCTAGTGCTTACGAGCAGTACTTC. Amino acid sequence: CASSRSSAYEQYF.

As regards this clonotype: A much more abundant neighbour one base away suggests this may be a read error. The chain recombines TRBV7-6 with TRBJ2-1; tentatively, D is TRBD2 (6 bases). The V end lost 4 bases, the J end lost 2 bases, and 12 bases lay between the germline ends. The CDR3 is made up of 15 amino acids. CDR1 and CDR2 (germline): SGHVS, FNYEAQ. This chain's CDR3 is CASSSASVPYNEQFF. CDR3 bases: TGTGCCAGCAGCTCTGCTAGCGTCCCCTACAATGAGCAGTTCTTC.

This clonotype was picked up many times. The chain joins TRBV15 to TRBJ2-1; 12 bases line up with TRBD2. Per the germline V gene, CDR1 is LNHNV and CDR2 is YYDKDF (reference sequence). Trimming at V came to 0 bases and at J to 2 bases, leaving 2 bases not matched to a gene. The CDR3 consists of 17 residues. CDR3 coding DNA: TGTGCCACCAGCAGAGATCTAGCGGGAGGGGCCTACAATGAGCAGTTCTTC. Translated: CATSRDLAGGAYNEQFF.

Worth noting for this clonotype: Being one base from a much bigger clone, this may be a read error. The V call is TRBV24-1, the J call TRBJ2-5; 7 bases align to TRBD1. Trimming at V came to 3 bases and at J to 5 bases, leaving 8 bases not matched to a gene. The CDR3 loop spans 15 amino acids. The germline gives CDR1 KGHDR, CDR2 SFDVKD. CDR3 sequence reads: CATSDLYRGGETQYF. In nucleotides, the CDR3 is TGTGCCACCAGTGATCTCTACAGGGGCGGCGAGACCCAGTACTTC.

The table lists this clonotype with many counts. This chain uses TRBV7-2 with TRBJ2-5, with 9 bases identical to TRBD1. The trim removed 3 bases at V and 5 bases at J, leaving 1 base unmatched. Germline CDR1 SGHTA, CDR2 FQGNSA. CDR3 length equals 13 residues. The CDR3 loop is CASSFGTGETQYF. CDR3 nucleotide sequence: TGTGCCAGCAGCTTCGGGACAGGGGAGACCCAGTACTTC.

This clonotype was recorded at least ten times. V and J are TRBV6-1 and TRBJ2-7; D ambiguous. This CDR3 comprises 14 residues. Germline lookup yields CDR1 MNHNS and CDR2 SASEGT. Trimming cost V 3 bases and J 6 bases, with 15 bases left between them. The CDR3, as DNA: TGTGCCAGCAGTGAGATAAGGCGGCCCAGCGAGCAGTACTTC. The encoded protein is CASSEIRRPSEQYF.

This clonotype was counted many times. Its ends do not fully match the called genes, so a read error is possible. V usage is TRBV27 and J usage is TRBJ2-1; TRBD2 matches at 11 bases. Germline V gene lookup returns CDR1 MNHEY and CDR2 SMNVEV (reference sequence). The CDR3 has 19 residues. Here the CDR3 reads CASSAGTSGYGSSYDEQFF. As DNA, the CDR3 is TGTGCCAGCAGCGCCGGGACTAGCGGTTATGGCAGCTCCTACGATGAGCAGTTCTTC.

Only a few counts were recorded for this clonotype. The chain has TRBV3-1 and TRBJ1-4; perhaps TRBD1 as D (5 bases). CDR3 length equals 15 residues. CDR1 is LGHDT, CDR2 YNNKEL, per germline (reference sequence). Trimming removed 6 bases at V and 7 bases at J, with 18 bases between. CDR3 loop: CASRSARQGSEKLFF. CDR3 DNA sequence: TGTGCCAGCAGATCCGCCAGGCAGGGTTCTGAAAAACTGTTTTTT.

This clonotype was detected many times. The CDR3 protein is CASSQASREVPETQYF. CDR3 DNA sequence: TGCGCCAGCAGCCAAGCATCGCGGGAGGTCCCGGAGACCCAGTACTTC. J is TRBJ2-5 and V is TRBV4-1; 8 bases map to TRBD2. There are 16 residues in the CDR3. Looked up from germline, CDR1 is MGHRA and CDR2 is YSYEKL. V was pared by 1 base and J by 5 bases, with 9 bases of the junction left unmatched.

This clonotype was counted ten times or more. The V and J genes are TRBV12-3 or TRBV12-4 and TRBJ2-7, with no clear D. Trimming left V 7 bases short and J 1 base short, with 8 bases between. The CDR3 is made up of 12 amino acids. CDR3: CASTTASYEQYF. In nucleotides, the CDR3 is TGTGCCAGCACAACAGCATCCTACGAGCAGTACTTC.

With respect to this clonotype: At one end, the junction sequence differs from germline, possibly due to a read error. This chain's CDR3 is CTSTGRLPETQYF. CDR3 DNA: TGTACCAGCACTGGGCGGTTACCAGAGACCCAGTACTTC. This rearrangement joins TRBV3-1 to TRBJ2-5, with D uncertain. The CDR3 length is 13 residues. Germline V gene sequence: CDR1 LGHDT, CDR2 YNNKEL (reference sequence).

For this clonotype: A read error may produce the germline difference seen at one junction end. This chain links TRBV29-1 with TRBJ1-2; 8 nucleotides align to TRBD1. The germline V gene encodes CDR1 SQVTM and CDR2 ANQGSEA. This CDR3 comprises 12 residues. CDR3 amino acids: CSVGQGNYDYTF. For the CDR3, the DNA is TGCAGCGTTGGACAGGGGAACTATGACTACACCTTC.

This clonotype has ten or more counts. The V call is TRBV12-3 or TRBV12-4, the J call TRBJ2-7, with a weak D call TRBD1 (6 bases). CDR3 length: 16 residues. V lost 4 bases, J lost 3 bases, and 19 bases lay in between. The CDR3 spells CASSSYRAGIYYEQYF. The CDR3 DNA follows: TGTGCCAGCAGTTCCTACAGGGCAGGGATTTACTACGAGCAGTACTTC.

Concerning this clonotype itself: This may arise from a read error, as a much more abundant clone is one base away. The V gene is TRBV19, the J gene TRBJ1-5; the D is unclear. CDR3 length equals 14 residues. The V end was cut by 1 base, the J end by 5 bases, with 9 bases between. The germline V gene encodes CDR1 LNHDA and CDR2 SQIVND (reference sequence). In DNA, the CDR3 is TGTGCCAGTAGTATAGCACGGTGGTATCAGCCCCAGCATTTT. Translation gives CASSIARWYQPQHF.

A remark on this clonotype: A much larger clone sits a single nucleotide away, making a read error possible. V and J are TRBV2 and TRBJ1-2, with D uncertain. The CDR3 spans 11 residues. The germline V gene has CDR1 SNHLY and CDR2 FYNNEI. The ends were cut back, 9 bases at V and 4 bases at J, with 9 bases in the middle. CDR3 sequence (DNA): TGTGCCAGTAGCGGAGCCTATGGCTACACCTTC. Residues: CASSGAYGYTF.